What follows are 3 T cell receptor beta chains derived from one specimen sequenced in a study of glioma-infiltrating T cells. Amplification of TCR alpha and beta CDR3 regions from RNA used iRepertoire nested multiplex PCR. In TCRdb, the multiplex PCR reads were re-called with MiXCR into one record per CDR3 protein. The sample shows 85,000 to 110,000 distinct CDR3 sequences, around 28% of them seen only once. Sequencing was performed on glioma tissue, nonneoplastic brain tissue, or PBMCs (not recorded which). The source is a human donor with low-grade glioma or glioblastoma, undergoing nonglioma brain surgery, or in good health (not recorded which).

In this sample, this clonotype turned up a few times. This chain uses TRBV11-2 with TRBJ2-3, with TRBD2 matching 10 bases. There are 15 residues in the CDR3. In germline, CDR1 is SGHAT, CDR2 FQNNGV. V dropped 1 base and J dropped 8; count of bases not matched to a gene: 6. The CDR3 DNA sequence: TGTGCCAGCAGCTTAGGACCTAGCGGGGGAAGTACGCAGTATTTT. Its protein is CASSLGPSGGSTQYF.

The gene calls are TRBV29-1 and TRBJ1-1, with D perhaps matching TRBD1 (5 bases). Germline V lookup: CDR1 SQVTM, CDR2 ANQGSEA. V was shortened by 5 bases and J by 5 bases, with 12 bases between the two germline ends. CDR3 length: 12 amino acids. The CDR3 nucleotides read TGCAGCGTTAGGCAGGGAGGTACTGAAGCTTTCTTT. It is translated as CSVRQGGTEAFF.

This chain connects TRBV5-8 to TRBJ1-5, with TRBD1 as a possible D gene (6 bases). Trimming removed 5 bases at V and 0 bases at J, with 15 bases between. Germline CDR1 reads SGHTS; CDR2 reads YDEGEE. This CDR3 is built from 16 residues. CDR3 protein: CASRSKGGGSNQPQHF. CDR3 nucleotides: TGTGCCAGCAGAAGTAAGGGGGGCGGTAGCAATCAGCCCCAGCATTTT. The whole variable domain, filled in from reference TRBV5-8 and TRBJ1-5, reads EAGVTQSPTHLIKTRGQQATLRCSPISGHTSVYWYQQALGLGLQFLLWYDEGEERNRGNFPPRFSGRQFPNYSSELNVNALELEDSALYLCASRSKGGGSNQPQHFGDGTRLSIL.